This T cell receptor beta chain was documented in a study of cytomegalovirus exposure and HLA in healthy donors. In regard to this clone: What it recognizes is unknown.

V was trimmed by 2 bases and J by 3 bases, leaving 4 bases between them. The V gene's germline CDR1 is SGHTA and CDR2 FQGNSA. CDR3 length: 12 amino acids. Findings and limits, study-wide: Researchers counted 150 to 200 TCR beta chains as cytomegalovirus-associated.

PCR amplification relied on 60 Vbeta primers (plus 13 Jbeta primers). The data were produced by immunoSEQ multiplex PCR, yet TCRdb's version contains in-frame clones alone and is incomplete. The top ten hold less than 2% of the sample, which has approximately 170,000 clones, roughly 80% seen once. The material sequenced was PBMCs. The genes are TRBV7-2 and TRBJ2-5; D remains unclear. This receptor was identified in a woman between 18 and 30 years old in good health and CMV-seronegative. Written as DNA, the CDR3 is TGTGCCAGCAGCTTACTTAAAGAGACCCAGTACTTC. Encoded protein: CASSLLKETQYF.